The rows below give T cell receptor beta chains drawn from one sample of a study of radiation and T cells in renal cell carcinoma. Repertoires were generated with immunoSEQ multiplex PCR, while TCRdb's copy carries only in-frame clones and drops some. The sample shows 140,000 or so clones, approximately 91% of them seen only once. The sample in question was blood, obtained from a patient whose treatment included radiotherapy and nephrectomy. All receptors come from a woman in her 50s with renal cell carcinoma. CDR3s include the opening cysteine and the closing phenylalanine or tryptophan. The D gene is left open where the match is weak. A clone size is listed for some rows: how often the clone was seen (once, few, many), or a class if it is expanded.

v_call	cdr3_length	clone_size	j_call	d_call	cdr3_aa	cdr3_nt
TRBV19	16	NA	TRBJ1-4	NA	CASSKRQARTNEKLFF	TGTGCCAGTAGTAAAAGACAGGCCCGCACTAATGAAAAACTGTTTTTT
TRBV19	15	NA	TRBJ2-7	NA	CASSIRLGSSYEQYF	TGTGCCAGTAGTATAAGACTAGGGAGCTCCTACGAGCAGTACTTC
TRBV10-3	13	NA	TRBJ1-1	NA	CASSYPYGQKAFF	TGTGCCAGCAGTTACCCCTACGGACAAAAAGCTTTCTTT
TRBV19	15	NA	TRBJ2-7	TRBD1	CASSRKDRGQYEQYF	TGTGCCAGTAGTCGGAAGGACAGGGGGCAATACGAGCAGTACTTC
TRBV15	17	once	TRBJ2-5	TRBD2	CATSILGLAGGPETQYF	TGTGCCACCAGCATTCTCGGACTAGCGGGGGGGCCAGAGACCCAGTACTTC
TRBV7-9	17	NA	TRBJ2-5	NA	CASSRIDRLYERETQYF	TGTGCCAGCAGCCGAATCGACAGGCTTTATGAGCGGGAGACCCAGTACTTC
TRBV5-1	16	NA	TRBJ1-1	TRBD1	CASSNPTGTGRTEAFF	TGCGCCAGCTCAAACCCCACCGGGACAGGGAGGACTGAAGCTTTCTTT
TRBV5-1	18	NA	TRBJ2-4	NA	CASSLVRGSSLAKNIQYF	TGCGCCAGCAGCTTGGTACGCGGGTCCTCTCTAGCCAAAAACATTCAGTACTTC
TRBV4-3	18	NA	TRBJ2-3	TRBD2	CASSQLAGGGGGTDTQYF	TGCGCCAGCAGCCAACTAGCGGGGGGGGGAGGTGGCACAGATACGCAGTATTTT
TRBV14	15	once	TRBJ1-2	NA	CASSHRRSLNYGYTF	TGTGCCAGCAGCCATCGGCGCAGCCTTAACTATGGCTACACCTTC
TRBV2	15	NA	TRBJ2-1	TRBD2	CASRITSGGANEQFF	TGTGCCAGCAGGATAACTAGCGGGGGGGCCAATGAGCAGTTCTTC
TRBV5-5	16	once	TRBJ1-4	NA	CASSQIGQEAIEKLFF	TGTGCCAGCAGCCAAATTGGGCAGGAGGCTATTGAAAAACTGTTTTTT
TRBV10-3	12	NA	TRBJ1-1	TRBD1	CASGQGDTEAFF	TGTGCCTCGGGACAGGGGGACACTGAAGCTTTCTTT
TRBV19	13	NA	TRBJ2-5	TRBD1	CASGDRGLGTQYF	TGTGCCAGCGGGGACAGGGGGCTGGGTACCCAGTACTTC
TRBV30	15	NA	TRBJ2-3	NA	CAWTPTSLATDTQYF	TGTGCCTGGACCCCGACTAGTCTAGCGACAGATACGCAGTATTTT
TRBV19	17	NA	TRBJ2-7	NA	CASSNTRTVQSGHEQYF	TGTGCCAGTAGCAACACACGGACAGTTCAATCGGGGCACGAGCAGTACTTC
TRBV19	13	NA	TRBJ1-5	NA	CASSIYRDQPQHF	TGTGCCAGTAGTATCTACAGGGATCAGCCCCAGCATTTT
TRBV30	13	NA	TRBJ2-5	TRBD1	CAWRNRGAETQYF	TGTGCCTGGAGAAACAGGGGCGCGGAGACCCAGTACTTC
TRBV19	17	NA	TRBJ2-4	NA	CASSSGAQLLAKNIQYF	TGTGCCAGTAGTTCCGGTGCACAGCTCCTAGCCAAAAACATTCAGTACTTC
TRBV6-1	15	NA	TRBJ2-3	TRBD2	CASGGLAGRTDTQYF	TGTGCCAGCGGAGGCCTAGCGGGGCGGACAGATACGCAGTATTTT
TRBV5-1	15	NA	TRBJ1-6	NA	CASSPSGVENSPLHF	TGCGCCAGCAGCCCCTCCGGCGTTGAAAATTCACCCCTCCACTTT
TRBV18	13	NA	TRBJ1-2	NA	CASSPGNNYGYTF	TGTGCCAGCTCACCTGGGAATAACTATGGCTACACCTTC
TRBV4-2	17	NA	TRBJ1-2	NA	CASSQVLPRVDGYGYTF	TGTGCCAGCAGCCAAGTTCTCCCGCGGGTAGATGGCTATGGCTACACCTTC
TRBV7-8	16	once	TRBJ2-3	NA	CASSLDPPSPTDTQYF	TGTGCCAGCAGCTTAGACCCCCCTAGCCCCACAGATACGCAGTATTTT
TRBV5-5	17	once	TRBJ2-2	TRBD1	CASSLVRTGMNTGELFF	TGTGCCAGCAGCTTGGTACGGACAGGGATGAACACCGGGGAGCTGTTTTTT
TRBV5-6	19	few	TRBJ2-1	NA	CASSLEGWTGPSSYNEQFF	TGTGCCAGCAGCTTGGAAGGATGGACTGGCCCCAGCTCCTACAATGAGCAGTTCTTC
TRBV10-3	17	NA	TRBJ2-5	TRBD2	CAISEETSGRRGETQYF	TGTGCCATCAGTGAGGAGACTAGCGGGAGGAGGGGAGAGACCCAGTACTTC
TRBV30	15	NA	TRBJ2-7	TRBD2	CAWRSSGGALYEQYF	TGTGCCTGGAGATCAAGCGGGGGGGCCTTGTACGAGCAGTACTTC
TRBV7-2	16	NA	TRBJ2-7	NA	CASSLVVNRDGYEQYF	TGTGCCAGCAGCTTAGTTGTGAACAGGGACGGCTACGAGCAGTACTTC
TRBV6-1	14	NA	TRBJ2-7	NA	CASSDLGFSYEQYF	TGTGCCAGCAGTGATCTTGGATTTTCCTACGAGCAGTACTTC
TRBV7-3	13	NA	TRBJ2-3	TRBD1	CASSLQGEDTQYF	TGTGCCAGCAGCTTACAGGGGGAAGATACGCAGTATTTT
TRBV6-4	13	NA	TRBJ2-3	NA	CASSSEDRDTQYF	TGTGCCAGCAGCTCTGAAGACAGAGATACGCAGTATTTT
TRBV6-5	14	NA	TRBJ2-7	TRBD1	CASSSGQGADEQYF	TGTGCCAGCAGTTCCGGACAGGGGGCCGACGAGCAGTACTTC
TRBV4-2	15	few	TRBJ1-2	TRBD1	CASSQEQGSNYGYTF	TGTGCCAGCAGCCAAGAACAGGGGTCTAACTATGGCTACACCTTC
TRBV19	16	NA	TRBJ1-6	TRBD1	CASNSGRGLSNSPLHF	TGTGCCAGTAACTCGGGCAGGGGGCTGAGTAATTCACCCCTCCACTTT
TRBV14	13	NA	TRBJ2-7	NA	CASRGEGTYEQYF	TGTGCCAGCAGGGGTGAGGGAACCTACGAGCAGTACTTC
TRBV15	14	NA	TRBJ1-5	NA	CATSTGIGGQPQHF	TGTGCCACCAGCACCGGGATCGGAGGTCAGCCCCAGCATTTT
TRBV5-4	13	NA	TRBJ2-3	NA	CASSLGTTDTQYF	TGTGCCAGCAGCTTGGGGACCACAGATACGCAGTATTTT
TRBV6-1	16	NA	TRBJ1-5	NA	CASSEMAGYSNQPQHF	TGTGCCAGCAGTGAAATGGCAGGCTATAGCAATCAGCCCCAGCATTTT
TRBV20-1	11	few	TRBJ1-1	NA	CSAVLGGEAFF	TGCAGTGCTGTCTTAGGGGGTGAAGCTTTCTTT
TRBV6-5	14	NA	TRBJ1-2	NA	CASSLDGSGYGYTF	TGTGCCAGCAGCTTAGACGGGAGTGGGTATGGCTACACCTTC
TRBV2	15	NA	TRBJ2-6	NA	CASMDQPLGANVLTF	TGTGCCAGCATGGATCAGCCTCTCGGGGCCAACGTCCTGACTTTC